The T cell receptor beta chain under discussion was sequenced for a study of blood T cell repertoires in COVID-19. As for the study in general: Some COVID-19 samples were acute and others convalescent; all came from the United States, Italy and Spain.

Germline CDR1 is SEHNR and CDR2 is FQNEAQ (reference sequence). The V end was cut by 5 bases, the J end by 5 bases, with 15 bases between. This CDR3 region has 15 residues. Participants' reported clinical history set cohort assignment. Up to 2 weeks before entering the study, exposed participants had met a COVID-19 case. This table comes from immunoSEQ multiplex PCR, and its TCRdb copy is limited to in-frame clones, with some not included. Of approximately 250,000 clones listed, around 90% are singletons. Sequenced input: PBMCs or T cells enriched from blood (not recorded which). The chain has TRBV7-9 and TRBJ2-2, with a weak D call TRBD2 (5 bases). This clonotype originated in a man in his forties who had been exposed to COVID-19. CDR3 protein: CASSPTPRLTGELFF. CDR3 in DNA: TGTGCCAGCAGCCCGACCCCCAGACTAACCGGGGAGCTGTTTTTT.